Shown below are 9 T cell receptor beta chains from a single sample sequenced in a study of blood T cell repertoires in COVID-19. TCRdb's copy holds only in-frame clones and misses some; the assay was immunoSEQ multiplex PCR. This sample has nearly 300,000 clones, with over 85% found just once. Sequences were obtained from PBMCs or T cells enriched from blood (not recorded which). These receptors all stem from a woman aged 50 to 60 who had been exposed to COVID-19.

A single count supports this clone. The gene calls are TRBV5-4 and TRBJ2-1; 8 bases are a match to TRBD1. Germline CDR1 reads SGHNT; CDR2 reads YYREEE (reference sequence). J was trimmed by 3 bases and V by 3 bases; bases with no gene match: 14. This CDR3 has 18 amino acids. The CDR3: CASSSAGENRGNYNEQFF. The CDR3 DNA reads TGTGCCAGCAGCTCGGCCGGCGAAAACAGGGGGAACTACAATGAGCAGTTCTTC.

The chain employs TRBV7-9 and TRBJ2-2; the D gene is possibly TRBD1 (5 bases). Trimming removed 2 bases at V and 4 bases at J, with 11 bases between. The germline CDR1 and CDR2 sequences are SEHNR and FQNEAQ (reference sequence). CDR3 length: 15 residues. The CDR3 DNA sequence: TGTGCCAGCAGCTTATTCGACAGTGCCACCGGGGAGCTGTTTTTT. Its translation: CASSLFDSATGELFF.

On this clone itself: A read error may produce the germline difference seen at one junction end. The chain links TRBV7-7 to TRBJ2-2, with TRBD2 matching 11 bases. In germline, CDR1 is SSHAT, CDR2 FNYEAQ (reference sequence). The length of the CDR3 is 19 residues. This CDR3 reads CASSQAASGLAVSSGELFF. The CDR3 nucleotides read TGTGCTAGCAGCCAGGCAGCCTCGGGACTAGCGGTATCATCTGGGGAGCTGTTTTTT.

This clone was detected only a few times. The chain is built from TRBV19 and TRBJ1-2; 7 bases map to TRBD1. The trim removed 1 base at V and 7 bases at J, leaving 9 bases unmatched. Germline V CDR1 and CDR2: LNHDA, SQIVND (reference sequence). This CDR3 is built from 15 residues. CDR3 loop: CASSIAGQGDPGYTF. The CDR3 bases are TGTGCCAGTAGTATAGCCGGGCAGGGGGACCCTGGCTACACCTTC.

This chain uses TRBV2 with TRBJ1-2, with no clear D. Trimming shortened V by 5 bases and J by 4 bases, and 11 bases separated the two germline ends. This CDR3 contains 13 residues. Germline V lookup: CDR1 SNHLY, CDR2 FYNNEI. Here the CDR3 DNA reads TGTGCCAGCAGTTCAACAGAGGGCTATGGCTACACCTTC. Protein sequence: CASSSTEGYGYTF.

The chain recombines TRBV13 with TRBJ1-1, with 8 positions matching TRBD1. Germline V gene sequence: CDR1 PRHDT, CDR2 FYEKMQ (reference sequence). With 5 bases clipped from V and 1 base from J, the junction kept 15 bases outside the gene matches. The CDR3 has 18 amino acids. CDR3 in DNA: TGTGCCAGCAGCATCCAGGGGGCTGCACCGAACACGAACACTGAAGCTTTCTTT. Translating it yields CASSIQGAAPNTNTEAFF.

The chain carries TRBV3-1 (or the pseudogene TRBV3-2) and TRBJ2-7; 10 nucleotides line up with TRBD1. CDR1 is LGHDT, CDR2 YNNKEL, per germline (reference sequence). The CDR3 sequence is 14 residues long. V gave up 5 bases and J gave up 9 bases; unmatched junction bases: 10. CDR3 coding DNA: TGTGCCAGCAGCTCGACAGGGGGCGGGCGATGGCAGTACTTC. Encoded protein: CASSSTGGGRWQYF.

The chain combines TRBV10-1 with TRBJ2-3; 9 nucleotides match TRBD1. Looked up from germline, CDR1 is WNHNN and CDR2 is SYGVQD (reference sequence). This CDR3 has 14 amino acids. J lost 3 bases, V lost 10 bases, and 8 bases had no gene match. The DNA for the CDR3 is TGCGCCATCGCGACAGGGGGTCTGACAGATACGCAGTATTTT. Translation: CAIATGGLTDTQYF.

V gene TRBV18 combines with J gene TRBJ1-3; D gene unclear. The V and J ends lost 0 bases and 3 bases respectively, with 9 bases between them. CDR1 and CDR2 (germline): KGHSH, LQKENI. The CDR3 totals 15 residues. CDR3 region: CASSPPRVIGNTIYF. DNA for the CDR3: TGTGCCAGCTCACCACCGAGGGTCATTGGAAACACCATATATTTT.